This TCR beta chain is from a study of OX40 agonist ivuxolimab in advanced cancers. Overall study: The study enrolled dose-escalation patients with hepatocellular carcinoma, melanoma, renal cell or head and neck cancer. Study outcomes and limitations: Researchers did not determine the expanded peripheral T cells' antigen specificity.

The sample holds one count of this clone. The target antigen is unknown. Trimming took 6 bases from V and 7 from J; bases not matched to a gene: 1. The CDR3 has 12 amino acids. The germline gives CDR1 MDHEN, CDR2 SYDVKM. Data came from immunoSEQ multiplex PCR; TCRdb stores just in-frame clones and leaves some out. The table lists about 69,000 clones, approximately 93% of them singletons. The chain joins TRBV28 to TRBJ1-4, with 8 bases fitting TRBD1. The sequencing used CD4+ or CD8+ T cells sorted from blood, collected in a trial of the OX40 agonist ivuxolimab. This clonotype was obtained from an adult with an advanced solid tumor such as melanoma, head and neck, liver or kidney cancer. Here the CDR3 DNA reads TGTGCCAGCAGCCAGGGGGCTGAAAAACTGTTTTTT. Translation gives CASSQGAEKLFF.